This TCR beta chain was sequenced for a study of T cell responses to AZD1222 COVID-19 vaccine. Regarding the study as a whole: The study sampled repertoires only after the peak T cell response.

Generated by immunoSEQ multiplex PCR, the TCRdb table keeps only in-frame clones and is missing some. The sample records about 74,000 clones, 85% to 95% being singletons. Concerning this clone itself: What it binds is not known.

CDR3 size: 17 residues. V was trimmed by 4 bases and J by 0 bases, leaving 14 bases between them. Germline CDR1 SGDLS, CDR2 YYNGEE. The chain combines TRBV9 with TRBJ2-6; D might be TRBD2 (6 bases). This specimen consisted of peripheral blood, obtained 28 days after the second AZD1222 dose. This receptor was obtained from an adult who received the AZD1222 COVID-19 vaccine. The DNA of the CDR3 is TGTGCCAGCAGCCCGATCCCGCGGGACTCTGGGGCCAACGTCCTGACTTTC. Protein product: CASSPIPRDSGANVLTF.